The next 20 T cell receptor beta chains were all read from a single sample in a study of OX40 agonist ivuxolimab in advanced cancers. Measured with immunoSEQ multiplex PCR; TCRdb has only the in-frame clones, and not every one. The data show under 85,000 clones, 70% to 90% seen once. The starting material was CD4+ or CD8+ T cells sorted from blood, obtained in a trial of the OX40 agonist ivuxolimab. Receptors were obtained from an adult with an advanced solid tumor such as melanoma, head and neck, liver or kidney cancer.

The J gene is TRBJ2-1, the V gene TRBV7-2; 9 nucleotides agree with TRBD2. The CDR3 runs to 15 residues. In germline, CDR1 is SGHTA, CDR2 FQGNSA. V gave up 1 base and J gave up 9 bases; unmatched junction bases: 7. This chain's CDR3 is CASSLELAGDGEQFF. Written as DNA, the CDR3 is TGTGCCAGCAGCTTAGAATTAGCGGGGGATGGTGAGCAGTTCTTC.

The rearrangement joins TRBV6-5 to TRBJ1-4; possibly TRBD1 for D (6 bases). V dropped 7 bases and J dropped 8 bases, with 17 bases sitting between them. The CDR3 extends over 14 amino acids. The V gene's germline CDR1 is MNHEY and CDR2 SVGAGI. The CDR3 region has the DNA TGTGCCAGCAAAGGGGGGGTCGCTGGCGAAAAACTGTTTTTT. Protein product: CASKGGVAGEKLFF.

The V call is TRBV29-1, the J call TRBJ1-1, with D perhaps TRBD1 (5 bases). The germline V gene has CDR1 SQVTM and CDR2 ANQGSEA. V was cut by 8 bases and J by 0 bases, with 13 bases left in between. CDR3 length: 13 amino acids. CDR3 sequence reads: CSPVRDLNTEAFF. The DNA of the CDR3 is TGCAGCCCCGTGAGGGACCTGAACACTGAAGCTTTCTTT.

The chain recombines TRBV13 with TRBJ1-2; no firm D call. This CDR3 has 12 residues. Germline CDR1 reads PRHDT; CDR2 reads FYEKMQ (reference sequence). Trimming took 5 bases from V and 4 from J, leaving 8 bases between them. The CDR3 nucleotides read TGTGCCAGCAGCCGCCAGGCCTATGGCTACACCTTC. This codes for CASSRQAYGYTF.

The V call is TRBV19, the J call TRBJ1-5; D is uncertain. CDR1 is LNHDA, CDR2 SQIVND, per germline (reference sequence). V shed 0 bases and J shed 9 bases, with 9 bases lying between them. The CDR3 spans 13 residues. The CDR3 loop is CASSIDSPSPQHF. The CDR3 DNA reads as TGTGCCAGTAGTATAGATAGCCCCTCGCCCCAGCATTTT.

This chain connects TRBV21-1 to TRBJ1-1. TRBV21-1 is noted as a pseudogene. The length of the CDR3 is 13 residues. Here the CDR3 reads CASSERVNTEAFF. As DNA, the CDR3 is TGTGCCAGCAGCGAAAGGGTGAACACTGAAGCTTTCTTT.

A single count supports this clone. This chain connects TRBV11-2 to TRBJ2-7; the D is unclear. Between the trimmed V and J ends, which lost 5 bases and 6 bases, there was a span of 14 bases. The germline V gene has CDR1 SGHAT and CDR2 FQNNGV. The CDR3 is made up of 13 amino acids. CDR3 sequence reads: CASSPAFRSEQYF. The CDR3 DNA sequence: TGTGCCAGCAGCCCGGCCTTTAGAAGCGAGCAGTACTTC.

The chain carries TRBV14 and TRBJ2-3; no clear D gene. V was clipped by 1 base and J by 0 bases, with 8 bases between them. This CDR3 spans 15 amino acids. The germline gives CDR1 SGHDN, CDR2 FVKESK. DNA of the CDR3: TGTGCCAGCAGCCAAGGAGTTACTAGCACAGATACGCAGTATTTT. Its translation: CASSQGVTSTDTQYF.

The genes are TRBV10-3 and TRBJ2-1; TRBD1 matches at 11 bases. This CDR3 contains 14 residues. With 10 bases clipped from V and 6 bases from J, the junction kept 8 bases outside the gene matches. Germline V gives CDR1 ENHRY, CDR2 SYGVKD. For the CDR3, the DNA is TGTGCCAGCTCAGGGACAGGGGGAGGCAATGAGCAGTTCTTC. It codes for CASSGTGGGNEQFF.

CDR3 amino acids: CASKELLSSYEQYF. The CDR3 nucleotides read TGTGCCAGCAAAGAACTCCTGAGCTCCTACGAGCAGTACTTC. The chain joins TRBV2 to TRBJ2-7; D is unclear. V lost 7 bases and J 0 bases, leaving 13 bases between the germline ends. Germline loops: CDR1 SNHLY, CDR2 FYNNEI. The length of the CDR3 is 14 residues. The variable domain in full, completed from reference TRBV2 and TRBJ2-7, reads EPEVTQTPSHQVTQMGQEVILRCVPISNHLYFYWYRQILGQKVEFLVSFYNNEISEKSEIFDDQFSVERPDGSNFTLKIRSTKLEDSAMYFCASKELLSSYEQYFGPGTRLTVT.

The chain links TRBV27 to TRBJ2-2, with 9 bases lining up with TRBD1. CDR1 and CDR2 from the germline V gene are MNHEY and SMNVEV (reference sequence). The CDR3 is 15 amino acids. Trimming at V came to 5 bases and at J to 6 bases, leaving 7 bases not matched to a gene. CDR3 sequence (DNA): TGTGCCAGCAGTCAAGTGACAGGGGGGTCCGGGGAGCTGTTTTTT. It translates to CASSQVTGGSGELFF.

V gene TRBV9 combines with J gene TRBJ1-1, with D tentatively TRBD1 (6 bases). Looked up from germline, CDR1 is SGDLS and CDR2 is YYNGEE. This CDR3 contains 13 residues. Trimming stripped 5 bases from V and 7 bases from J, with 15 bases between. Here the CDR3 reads CASRAPGGVEAFF. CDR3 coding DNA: TGTGCCAGCAGGGCCCCCGGGGGCGTTGAAGCTTTCTTT.

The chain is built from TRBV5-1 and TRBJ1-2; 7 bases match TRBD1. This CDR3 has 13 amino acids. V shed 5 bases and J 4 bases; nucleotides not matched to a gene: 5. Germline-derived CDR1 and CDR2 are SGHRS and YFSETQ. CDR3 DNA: TGCGCCAGCAGTTGGGACAGCACCTATGGCTACACCTTC. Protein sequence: CASSWDSTYGYTF. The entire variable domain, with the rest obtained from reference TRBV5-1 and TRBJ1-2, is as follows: KAGVTQTPRYLIKTRGQQVTLSCSPISGHRSVSWYQQTPGQGLQFLFEYFSETQRNKGNFPGRFSGRQFSNSRSEMNVSTLELGDSALYLCASSWDSTYGYTFGSGTRLTVV.

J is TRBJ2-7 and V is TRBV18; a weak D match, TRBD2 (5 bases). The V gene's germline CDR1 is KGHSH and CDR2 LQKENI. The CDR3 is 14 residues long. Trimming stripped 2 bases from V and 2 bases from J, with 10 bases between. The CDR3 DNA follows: TGTGCCAGCTCACCAGGACTCACCGCCTACGAGCAGTACTTC. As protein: CASSPGLTAYEQYF.

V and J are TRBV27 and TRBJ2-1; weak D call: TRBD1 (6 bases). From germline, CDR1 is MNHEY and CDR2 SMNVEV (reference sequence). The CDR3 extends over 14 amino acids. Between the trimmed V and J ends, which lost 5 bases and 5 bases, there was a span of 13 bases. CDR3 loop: CASSKRAGDNEQFF. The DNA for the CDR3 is TGTGCCAGCAGTAAGAGGGCAGGGGACAATGAGCAGTTCTTC.

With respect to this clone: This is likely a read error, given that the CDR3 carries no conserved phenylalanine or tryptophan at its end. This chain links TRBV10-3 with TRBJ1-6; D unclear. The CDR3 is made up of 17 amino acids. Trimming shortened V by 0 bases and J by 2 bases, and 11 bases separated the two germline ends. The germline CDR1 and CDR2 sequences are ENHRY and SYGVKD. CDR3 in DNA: TGTGCCATCAGTGAGTCGAGGTCACAGACCTATAATTCACCCCTCCACCTT. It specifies CAISESRSQTYNSPLHL.

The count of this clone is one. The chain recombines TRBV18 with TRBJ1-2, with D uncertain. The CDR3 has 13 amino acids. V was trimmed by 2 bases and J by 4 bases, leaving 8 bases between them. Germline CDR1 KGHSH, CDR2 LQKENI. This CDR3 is CASSPTPGYGYTF. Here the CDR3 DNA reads TGTGCCAGCTCACCAACACCGGGCTATGGCTACACCTTC.

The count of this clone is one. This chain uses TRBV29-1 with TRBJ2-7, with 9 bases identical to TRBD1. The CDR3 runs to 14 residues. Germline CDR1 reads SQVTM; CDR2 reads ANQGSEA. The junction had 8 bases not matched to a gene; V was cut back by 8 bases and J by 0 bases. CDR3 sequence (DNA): TGCAGCACACTACAGGGGGCAGGCTCCTACGAGCAGTACTTC. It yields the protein CSTLQGAGSYEQYF.

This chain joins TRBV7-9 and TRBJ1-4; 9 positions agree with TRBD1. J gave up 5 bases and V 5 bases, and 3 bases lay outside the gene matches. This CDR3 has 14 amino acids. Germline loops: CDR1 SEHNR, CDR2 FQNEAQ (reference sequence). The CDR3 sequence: CASSTGTGNEKLFF. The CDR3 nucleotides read TGTGCCAGCAGCACAGGGACAGGGAATGAAAAACTGTTTTTT.

CDR3 loop: CASRERLHPYGYTF. CDR3 DNA: TGTGCCAGCAGGGAGAGATTACACCCGTATGGCTACACCTTC. J is TRBJ1-2 and V is TRBV6-1; D remains ambiguous. Germline CDR1 MNHNS, CDR2 SASEGT. The CDR3 is 14 residues long. Trimming took off 6 bases at V and 5 bases at J, with 16 bases between the two ends.